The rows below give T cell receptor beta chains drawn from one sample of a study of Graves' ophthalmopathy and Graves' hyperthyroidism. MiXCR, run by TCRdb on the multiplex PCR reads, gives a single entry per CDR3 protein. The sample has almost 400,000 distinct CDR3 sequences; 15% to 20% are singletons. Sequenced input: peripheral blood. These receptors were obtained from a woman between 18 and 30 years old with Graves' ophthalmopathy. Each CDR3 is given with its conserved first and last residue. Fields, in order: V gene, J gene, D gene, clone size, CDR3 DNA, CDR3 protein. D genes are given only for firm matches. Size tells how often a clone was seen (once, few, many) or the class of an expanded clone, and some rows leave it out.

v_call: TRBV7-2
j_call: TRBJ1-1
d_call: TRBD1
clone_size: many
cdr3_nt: TGTGCCAGCAGCTTAGGACAGGGGATGGCTGAAGCTTTCTTT
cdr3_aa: CASSLGQGMAEAFF

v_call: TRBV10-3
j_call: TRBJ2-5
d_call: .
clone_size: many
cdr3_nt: TGTGCCATCAGCGAGCCGAGGCGGGTCCAGTACTTC
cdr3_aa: CAISEPRRVQYF

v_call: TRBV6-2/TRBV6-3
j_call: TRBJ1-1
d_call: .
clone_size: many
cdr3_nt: TGTGCCAGCAGCCCTGGACTCGAAGCTTTCTTT
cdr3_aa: CASSPGLEAFF

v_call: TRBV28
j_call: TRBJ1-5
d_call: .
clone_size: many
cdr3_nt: TGTGCCAGCAGCCGATGGAAAAAGATCTCTCTCAATCAGCCCCAGCATTTT
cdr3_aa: CASSRWKKISLNQPQHF

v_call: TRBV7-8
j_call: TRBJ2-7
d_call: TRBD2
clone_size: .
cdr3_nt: TGTGCCAGCAGCTTAGAATTGATGCGACTAGCTTACGAGCAGTACTTC
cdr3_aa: CASSLELMRLAYEQYF

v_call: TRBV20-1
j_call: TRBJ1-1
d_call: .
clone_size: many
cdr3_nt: TGCAGTGCTGACGAAGGTAGGAACACTGAAGCTTTCTTT
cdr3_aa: CSADEGRNTEAFF

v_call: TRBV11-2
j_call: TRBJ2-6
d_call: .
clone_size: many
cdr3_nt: TGTGCCAGCAGCTTAACTCTGGGGTCCCCCTCTGGGGCCAACGTCCTGACTTTC
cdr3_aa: CASSLTLGSPSGANVLTF

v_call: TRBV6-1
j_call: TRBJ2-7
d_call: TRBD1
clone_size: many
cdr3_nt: TGTGCCAGCAGTAAGGGACAGGGGGACGAGCAGTACTTC
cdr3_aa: CASSKGQGDEQYF

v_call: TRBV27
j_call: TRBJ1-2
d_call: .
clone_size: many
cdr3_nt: TGTGCCAGCAGTTCTAGTCCCCGGGACCAACTCTTC
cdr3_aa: CASSSSPRDQLF

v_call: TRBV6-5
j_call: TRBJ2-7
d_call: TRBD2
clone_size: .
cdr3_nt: TGTGCCAGCAGTTCCGGGACTAAACCCTACGAGCAGTACTTC
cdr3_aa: CASSSGTKPYEQYF

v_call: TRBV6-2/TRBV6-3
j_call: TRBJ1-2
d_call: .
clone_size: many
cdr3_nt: TGTGCCAGCAGCACCCCAGGGACACGCGGCTACACCTTC
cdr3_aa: CASSTPGTRGYTF

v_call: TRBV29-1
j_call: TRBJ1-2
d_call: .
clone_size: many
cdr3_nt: TGCAGCGTTTTGGACAGATCCTATAACTATGGCTACACCTTC
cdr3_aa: CSVLDRSYNYGYTF

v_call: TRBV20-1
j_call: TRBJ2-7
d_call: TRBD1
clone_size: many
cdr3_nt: TGCAGTGCTAGATGGCCAAGGACAGGGTCCTACGAGCAGTACTTC
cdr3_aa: CSARWPRTGSYEQYF

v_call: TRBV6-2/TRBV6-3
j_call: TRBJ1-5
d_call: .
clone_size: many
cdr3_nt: TGTGCCAGCAGTTTGGGATCGGGGGCGGTCAGGGCCCAGCATTTT
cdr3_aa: CASSLGSGAVRAQHF

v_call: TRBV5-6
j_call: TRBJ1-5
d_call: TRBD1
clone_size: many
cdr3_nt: TGTGCCAGCAGCTCACAGGGGCGCGATCAGCCCCAGCATTTT
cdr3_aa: CASSSQGRDQPQHF

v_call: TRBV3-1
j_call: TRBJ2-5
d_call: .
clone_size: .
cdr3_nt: TGTGCCAGCAGCCAATCGGGAAAGACCCAGTACTTC
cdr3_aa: CASSQSGKTQYF

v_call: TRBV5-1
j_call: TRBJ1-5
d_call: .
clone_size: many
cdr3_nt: TGCGCCAGCAGTTTGTCCTTCGGGAGCAATCAGCCCCAGCATTTT
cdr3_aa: CASSLSFGSNQPQHF

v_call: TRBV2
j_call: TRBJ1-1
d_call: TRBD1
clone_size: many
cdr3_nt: TGTGCCAGCAGCAGTACGGGACAGGGAAACACTGAAGCTTTCTTT
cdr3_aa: CASSSTGQGNTEAFF

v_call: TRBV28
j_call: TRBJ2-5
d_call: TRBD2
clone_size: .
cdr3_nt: TGTGCCAGCATCTCGGGGGGGAGGGAGACCCAGTACTTC
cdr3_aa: CASISGGRETQYF

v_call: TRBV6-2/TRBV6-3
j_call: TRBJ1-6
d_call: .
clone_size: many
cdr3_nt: TGTGCCAGCAGTTACTTACCGGGACAAAGCTCCTATAATTCACCCCTCCACTTT
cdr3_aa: CASSYLPGQSSYNSPLHF

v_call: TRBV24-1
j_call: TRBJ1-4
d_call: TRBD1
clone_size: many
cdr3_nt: TGTGCCACCAGTCGTGGACAGGGGAAGAAACTGTTTTTT
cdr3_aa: CATSRGQGKKLFF

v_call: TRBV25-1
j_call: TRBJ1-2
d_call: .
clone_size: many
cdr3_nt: TGTGCCAGCAGTGAAGGGGTGAGGGGCTATGGCTACACCTTC
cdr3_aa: CASSEGVRGYGYTF

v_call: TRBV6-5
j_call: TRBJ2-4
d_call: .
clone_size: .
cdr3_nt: TGTGCCAGCAGTTACTCTGAGGCTCTAGCCAAAAACATTCAGTACTTC
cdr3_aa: CASSYSEALAKNIQYF

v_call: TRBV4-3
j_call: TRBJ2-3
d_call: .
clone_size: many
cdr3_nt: TGCGCCAGCAGCCAAGTAAGGAGTTTCACAGATACGCAGTATTTT
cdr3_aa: CASSQVRSFTDTQYF

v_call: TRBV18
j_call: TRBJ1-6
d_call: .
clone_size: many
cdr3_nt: TGTGCCAGCTCACCACCGTCAGGTAGCGGGGAACCCCTCCACTTT
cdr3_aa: CASSPPSGSGEPLHF

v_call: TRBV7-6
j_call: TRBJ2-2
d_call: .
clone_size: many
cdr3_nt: TGTGCCAGCAGCCTAGGGGGGGGGACAACCGGGGAGCTGTTTTTT
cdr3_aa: CASSLGGGTTGELFF

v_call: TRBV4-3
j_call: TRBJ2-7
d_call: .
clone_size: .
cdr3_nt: TGCGCCAGCAGCCTCCGGGTCCGGGGGAACGAGCAGTACTTC
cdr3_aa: CASSLRVRGNEQYF

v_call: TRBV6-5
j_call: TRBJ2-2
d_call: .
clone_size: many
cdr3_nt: TGTGCCAGCAGGCTAGCCCCTGACAGCATCGCCGGGGAGCTGTTTTTT
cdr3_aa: CASRLAPDSIAGELFF

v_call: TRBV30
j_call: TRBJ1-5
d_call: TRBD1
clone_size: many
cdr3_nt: TGTGCCTGGAGTGTGTGGGACAGGGCTCATCAGCCCCAGCATTTT
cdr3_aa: CAWSVWDRAHQPQHF

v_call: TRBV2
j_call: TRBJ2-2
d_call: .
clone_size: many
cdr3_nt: TGTGCCAGCAGTCAGGGAGCCTCTTTCAACACCGGGGAGCTGTTTTTT
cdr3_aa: CASSQGASFNTGELFF

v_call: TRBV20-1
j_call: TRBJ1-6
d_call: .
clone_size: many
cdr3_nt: TGCAGTGCCGCTGTAGGACAGCGAGGAGGAGCATATTCACCCCTCCACTTT
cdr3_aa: CSAAVGQRGGAYSPLHF

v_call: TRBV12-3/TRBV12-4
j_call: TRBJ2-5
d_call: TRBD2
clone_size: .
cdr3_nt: TGTGCCAGCAGTCCAGGGACTAGCGGGGAAGAGACCCAGTACTTC
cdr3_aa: CASSPGTSGEETQYF

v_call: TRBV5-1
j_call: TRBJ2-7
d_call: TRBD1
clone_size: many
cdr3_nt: TGCGCCAGCAGCTTGTCGGGGACAGCGTACTACGAGCAGTACTTC
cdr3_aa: CASSLSGTAYYEQYF

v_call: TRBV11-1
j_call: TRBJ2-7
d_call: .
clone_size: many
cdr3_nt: TGTGCCAGCAGTAAAGGGGCTGCCTACGAGCAGTACTTC
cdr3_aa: CASSKGAAYEQYF

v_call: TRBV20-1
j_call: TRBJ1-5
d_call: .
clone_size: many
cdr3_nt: TGCAGTGCGTCCTTCGGGGGGCCTAATCAGCCCCAGCATTTT
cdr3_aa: CSASFGGPNQPQHF

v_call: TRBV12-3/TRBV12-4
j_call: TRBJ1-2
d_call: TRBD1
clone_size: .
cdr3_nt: TGTGCCAGCAGAGCGACAGGGGGCAGTGGCTACACCTTC
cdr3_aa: CASRATGGSGYTF

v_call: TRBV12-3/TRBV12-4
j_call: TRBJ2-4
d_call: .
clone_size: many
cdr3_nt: TGTGCCAGCAGCGGACTAGCCAAAAACATTCAGTACTTC
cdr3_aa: CASSGLAKNIQYF

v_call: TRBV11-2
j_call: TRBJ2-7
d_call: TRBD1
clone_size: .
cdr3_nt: TGTGCCAGCAGCCGCGCCGGGACAGGAACCTACGAGCAGTACTTC
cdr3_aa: CASSRAGTGTYEQYF

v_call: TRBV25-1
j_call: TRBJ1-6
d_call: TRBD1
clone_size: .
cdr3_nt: TGTGCCAGCAGTGTCTCGCGGACAGGGCGTAATTCACCCCTCCACTTT
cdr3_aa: CASSVSRTGRNSPLHF

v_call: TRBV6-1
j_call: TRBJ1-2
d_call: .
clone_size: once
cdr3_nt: TGTGCCAGTAAAGTAGCACTTAACTATGGCTACACCTTC
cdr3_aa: CASKVALNYGYTF

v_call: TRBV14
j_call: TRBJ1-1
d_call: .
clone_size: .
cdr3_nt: TGTGCCAGCAGCCAAGAGGGCGGGGGGGGCGCGGAAGCTTTCTTT
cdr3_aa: CASSQEGGGGAEAFF

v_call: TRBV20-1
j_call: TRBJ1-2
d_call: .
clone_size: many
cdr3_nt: TGCAGTGCTAGAAGGCGCTATGGCTACACCTTC
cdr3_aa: CSARRRYGYTF

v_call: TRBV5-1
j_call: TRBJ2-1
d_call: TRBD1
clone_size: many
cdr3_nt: TGCGCCAGCAGCTTGGTAACCGGGACAGGGCTCCACGAGCAGTTCTTC
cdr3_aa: CASSLVTGTGLHEQFF

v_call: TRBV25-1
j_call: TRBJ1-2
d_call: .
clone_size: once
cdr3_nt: TGTGCCAGCAGTGAAGGGGCTGAAGGCTACACCTTC
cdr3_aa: CASSEGAEGYTF

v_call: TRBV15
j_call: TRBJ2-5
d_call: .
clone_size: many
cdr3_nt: TGTGCCACCAGCAGCTTAAACGGGGGCCAAGAGACCCAGTACTTC
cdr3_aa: CATSSLNGGQETQYF

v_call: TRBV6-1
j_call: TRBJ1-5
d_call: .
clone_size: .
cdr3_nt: TGTGCCAGCCGCTCCGAAAGCAATCAGCCCCAGCATTTT
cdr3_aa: CASRSESNQPQHF

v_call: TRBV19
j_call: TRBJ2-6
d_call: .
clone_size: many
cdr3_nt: TGTGCCAGTAGTAACTCCCCGGGCCCCGGTGGGGCCAACGTCCTGACTTTC
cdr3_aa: CASSNSPGPGGANVLTF

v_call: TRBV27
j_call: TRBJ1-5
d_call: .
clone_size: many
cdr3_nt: TGTGCCAGCAGTAACGAATGGGAAAATCAGCCCCAGCATTTT
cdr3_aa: CASSNEWENQPQHF

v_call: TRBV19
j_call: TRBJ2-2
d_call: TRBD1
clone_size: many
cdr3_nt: TGTGCCAGTAAAAGTCCGCAGGGGGACACCGGGGAGCTGTTTTTT
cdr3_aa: CASKSPQGDTGELFF

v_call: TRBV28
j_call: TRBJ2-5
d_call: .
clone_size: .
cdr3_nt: TGTGCCAGCAGTTCCCCCCGCAGCCAAGAGACCCAGTACTTC
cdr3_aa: CASSSPRSQETQYF

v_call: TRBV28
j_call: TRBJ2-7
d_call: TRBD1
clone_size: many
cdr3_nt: TGTGCCAGCAGTTCGTGGAGAAGACCGGGACAGGGCTCCTACGAGCAGTACTTC
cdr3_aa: CASSSWRRPGQGSYEQYF